These 5 T cell receptor beta chains share one sample of origin, sequenced in a study of T cell changes during pregnancy in multiple sclerosis. TCRdb's copy holds only in-frame clones and misses some; the assay was immunoSEQ multiplex PCR. The data show 35,000 to 40,000 clones, approximately 89% seen once. Sequencing used CD4+ T cells from peripheral blood mononuclear cells, obtained after pregnancy. All receptors derive from a female donor in good health, enrolled as a control in a pregnancy study.

In this sample, this clone turned up once. The genes are TRBV10-3 and TRBJ1-2; 10 nucleotides align to TRBD1. There are 13 residues in the CDR3. Germline V gives CDR1 ENHRY, CDR2 SYGVKD. V shed 10 bases, J shed 6 bases, and the junction held 8 bases outside the gene matches. CDR3 DNA: TGTGCCAGTCAGACAGGGGGCGCGAATGGCTACACCTTC. Protein: CASQTGGANGYTF.

V usage is TRBV4-2 and J usage is TRBJ1-6; no reliable D call. Trimming pared 9 bases from V and 5 bases from J, leaving 11 bases between. CDR3 length: 13 amino acids. Germline V gene sequence: CDR1 LGHNA, CDR2 YNFKEQ. The CDR3 region has the DNA TGTGCCAGTGGAGCTTTCGATAATTCACCCCTCCACTTT. Amino acid sequence: CASGAFDNSPLHF.

This sequence joins TRBV10-3 and TRBJ1-2; D is uncertain. Germline CDR1 and CDR2: ENHRY and SYGVKD. The germline V and J ends were trimmed by 9 bases and 1 base, with 18 bases remaining between them. The CDR3 spans 15 residues. This chain's CDR3 is CAIALPEGYNYGYTF. The CDR3 DNA is TGTGCCATAGCTTTACCGGAGGGTTATAACTATGGCTACACCTTC.

The CDR3 region is CASTTPKAASGRGSREQFF. The CDR3 nucleotides read TGTGCCAGTACTACCCCCAAGGCGGCTAGCGGGAGGGGTTCTCGGGAGCAGTTCTTC. The rearrangement links TRBV19 to TRBJ2-1; 12 nucleotides line up with TRBD2. V shed 7 bases, J shed 10 bases, and the junction held 23 bases outside the gene matches. The CDR3 consists of 19 residues. Germline CDR1 and CDR2: LNHDA and SQIVND (reference sequence).

The rearrangement joins TRBV11-3 to TRBJ1-1, with TRBD1 matching 9 bases. V shed 5 bases, J shed 2 bases, and the junction held 3 bases outside the gene matches. Germline values: CDR1 SGHNT, CDR2 YENEEA. This CDR3 is 14 amino acids long. The CDR3 spells CASSPGQGNTEAFF. The CDR3 DNA is TGTGCCAGCAGCCCGGGACAGGGAAACACTGAAGCTTTCTTT.